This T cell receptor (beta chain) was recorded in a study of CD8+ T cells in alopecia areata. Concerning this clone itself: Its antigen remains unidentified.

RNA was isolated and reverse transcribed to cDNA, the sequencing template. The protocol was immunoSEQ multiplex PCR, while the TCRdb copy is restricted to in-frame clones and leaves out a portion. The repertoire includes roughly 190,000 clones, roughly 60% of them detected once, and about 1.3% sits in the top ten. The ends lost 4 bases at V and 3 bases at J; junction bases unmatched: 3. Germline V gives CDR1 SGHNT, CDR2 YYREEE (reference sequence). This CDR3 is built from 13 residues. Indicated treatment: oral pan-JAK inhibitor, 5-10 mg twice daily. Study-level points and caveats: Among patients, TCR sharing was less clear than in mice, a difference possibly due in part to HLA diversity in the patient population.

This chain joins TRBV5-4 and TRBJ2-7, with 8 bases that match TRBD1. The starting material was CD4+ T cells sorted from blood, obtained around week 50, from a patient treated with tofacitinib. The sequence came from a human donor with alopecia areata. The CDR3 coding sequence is TGTGCCAGCAGCCGGACAGGGCTCTACGAGCAGTACTTC. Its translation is CASSRTGLYEQYF.